This paragraph covers one T cell receptor beta chain sequence. These data come from a study of blood T cell repertoires in COVID-19. Overall study: Acute and convalescent COVID-19 specimens originated in the United States, Italy and Spain. From T cells, B-cell-depleted T cells, or PBMCs came the material, which was cDNA or gDNA.

Cohorts were determined from participant-reported clinical history. Trimming cost V 3 bases and J 5 bases, with 7 bases left between them. CDR3 size: 12 residues. As handled by the study authors: Nucleated cell number was recorded as an estimate derived from reference gene primer amplification. Only in-frame clones appear in the TCRdb table, and some are missing; sequencing was by immunoSEQ multiplex PCR. V and J calls plus clone size are reproduced from that table; the DNA served to infer D and trimming. This table has around 220,000 clones, about 91% appearing once. The chain carries TRBV12-3 or TRBV12-4 and TRBJ1-2; D remains ambiguous. Sequencing was carried out using PBMCs or T cells enriched from blood (not recorded which). The TCR comes from a woman aged 45-65 years with acute COVID-19. CDR3 bases: TGTGCCAGCAGTTTGGGGAGATATGGCTACACCTTC. Amino acids: CASSLGRYGYTF.